These 24 T cell receptor beta chains were all obtained from the same sample, sequenced in a study of T cell changes during pregnancy in multiple sclerosis. Measured with immunoSEQ multiplex PCR; TCRdb has only the in-frame clones, and not every one. The data hold approximately 68,000 clones, with 91% observed a single time. Sequencing used peripheral blood, obtained in the third trimester of pregnancy. The receptors derive from a female donor in good health, enrolled as a control in a pregnancy study.

The chain links TRBV6-5 to TRBJ1-3; perhaps TRBD1 as D (6 bases). There are 16 residues in the CDR3. Germline V lookup: CDR1 MNHEY, CDR2 SVGAGI. V was shortened by 0 bases and J by 3 bases, with 12 bases between the two germline ends. The CDR3 reads CASSYSAGARGNTIYF. The CDR3 DNA sequence: TGTGCCAGCAGTTACTCGGCAGGGGCGCGTGGAAACACCATATATTTT.

The CDR3 nucleotides are TGCAGCGTTGCGGACAGAAATTCACCCCTCCACTTT. It encodes CSVADRNSPLHF. This chain uses TRBV29-1 with TRBJ1-6; TRBD1 is a possible D gene (6 bases). Germline lookup yields CDR1 SQVTM and CDR2 ANQGSEA. CDR3 length: 12 amino acids. V shed 4 bases and J shed 7 bases, with 8 bases lying between them.

This chain links TRBV27 with TRBJ2-3; D uncertain. V lost 1 base and J lost 1, with 6 bases in between. The CDR3 consists of 14 residues. Germline-derived CDR1 and CDR2 are MNHEY and SMNVEV (reference sequence). The CDR3 DNA follows: TGTGCCAGCAGTTTATACCAGGGCACAGATACGCAGTATTTT. Translation gives CASSLYQGTDTQYF.

The chain uses TRBV6-1 and TRBJ1-5, with 7 bases lining up with TRBD1. CDR1 and CDR2 (germline): MNHNS, SASEGT. The junction had 7 bases not matched to a gene; V was cut back by 1 base and J by 7 bases. The CDR3 is 15 amino acids. The CDR3 here is CASSEGQGLGQPQHF. The DNA for the CDR3 is TGTGCCAGCAGTGAAGGACAGGGCCTCGGACAGCCCCAGCATTTT.

The V gene is TRBV19, the J gene TRBJ2-5, with TRBD2 as a possible D gene (6 bases). The CDR3 is 14 residues long. From germline, CDR1 is LNHDA and CDR2 SQIVND (reference sequence). The V end lost 4 bases, the J end lost 2 bases, and 11 bases lay between the germline ends. CDR3: CASSTTREQETQYF. The CDR3 DNA reads as TGTGCCAGTAGTACCACCCGGGAGCAAGAGACCCAGTACTTC.

This chain joins TRBV19 and TRBJ2-5, with TRBD2 matching over 7 bases. Germline CDR1 reads LNHDA; CDR2 reads SQIVND (reference sequence). The CDR3 is 17 amino acids. The ends lost 3 bases at V and 4 bases at J; junction bases unmatched: 14. CDR3 DNA sequence: TGTGCCAGTAGTATCCGGACTGGGGAGGGCCAAGGAGAGACCCAGTACTTC. Translating it yields CASSIRTGEGQGETQYF. Using reference TRBV19 and TRBJ2-5 for the parts outside the CDR3, the full variable domain is DGGITQSPKYLFRKEGQNVTLSCEQNLNHDAMYWYRQDPGQGLRLIYYSQIVNDFQKGDIAEGYSVSREKKESFPLTVTSAQKNPTAFYLCASSIRTGEGQGETQYFGPGTRLLVL.

This chain links TRBV11-2 with TRBJ2-5, with a possible D match to TRBD1 (6 bases). From germline, CDR1 is SGHAT and CDR2 FQNNGV. CDR3 length: 15 amino acids. Trimming cost V 1 base and J 4 bases, with 13 bases left between them. For the CDR3, the DNA is TGTGCCAGCAGCTTAGGGCAGGGGATAGGAGAGACCCAGTACTTC. Its translation is CASSLGQGIGETQYF.

V usage is TRBV27 and J usage is TRBJ1-2; 9 bases line up with TRBD1. Germline trimming cut 7 bases from V and 6 bases from J; bases unmatched to any gene: 6. Germline assignment: CDR1 MNHEY and CDR2 SMNVEV (reference sequence). The CDR3 contains 13 residues. CDR3: CASKGTGYDGYTF. The CDR3 DNA sequence: TGTGCCAGCAAAGGGACAGGGTACGATGGCTACACCTTC.

The chain combines TRBV4-3 with TRBJ2-1; a weak D match, TRBD2 (6 bases). There are 15 residues in the CDR3. Germline assignment: CDR1 LGHNA and CDR2 YSLEER. Deletions cut 4 bases from V and 4 bases from J, with 14 bases between. CDR3 residues: CASSLSGVGYNEQFF. The CDR3 DNA reads as TGCGCCAGCAGCCTTAGCGGAGTGGGGTACAATGAGCAGTTCTTC.

This clone was counted a few times. The J gene is TRBJ2-3, the V gene TRBV5-1; 9 bases map to TRBD1. The CDR3 covers 16 residues. The V and J ends lost 4 bases and 6 bases, in that order; junction bases with no gene match: 12. Germline V CDR1 and CDR2: SGHRS, YFSETQ. This CDR3 reads CASSPAGTGLMDTQYF. As DNA, the CDR3 is TGCGCCAGCAGCCCGGCCGGGACAGGGCTAATGGATACGCAGTATTTT.

The chain joins TRBV25-1 to TRBJ1-3, with D possibly matching TRBD1 (5 bases). CDR1 MGHDK and CDR2 SYGVNS come from the germline V gene. The CDR3 has 14 amino acids. V lost 3 bases and J lost 2, with 8 bases in between. The chain's CDR3 is CASSDRATGNTIYF. As DNA, the CDR3 is TGTGCCAGCAGTGACAGGGCTACTGGAAACACCATATATTTT. The full variable domain, completed using reference TRBV25-1 and TRBJ1-3, is EADIYQTPRYLVIGTGKKITLECSQTMGHDKMYWYQQDPGMELHLIHYSYGVNSTEKGDLSSESTVSRIRTEHFPLTLESARPSHTSQYLCASSDRATGNTIYFGEGSWLTVV.

The chain is built from TRBV6-6 and TRBJ2-5; D gene uncertain. Germline CDR1 and CDR2: MNHNY and SVGAGI (reference sequence). The CDR3 has 14 amino acids. V lost 0 bases, J lost 4 bases, and 9 bases lay in between. Written as DNA, the CDR3 is TGTGCCAGCAGTTACTCGTGGCCGGGAGAGACCCAGTACTTC. This sequence encodes CASSYSWPGETQYF.

The genes are TRBV7-2 and TRBJ1-2; D uncertain. The germline V gene encodes CDR1 SGHTA and CDR2 FQGNSA. CDR3 length: 14 residues. Trimming shortened V by 1 base and J by 6 bases, and 12 bases separated the two germline ends. CDR3 sequence (DNA): TGTGCCAGCAGCTTAGTGGTTGCGGGGAATGGCTACACCTTC. Translated: CASSLVVAGNGYTF.

The chain has TRBV4-1 and TRBJ1-3; D possibly corresponds to TRBD1 (5 bases). V lost 1 base and J lost 0, with 10 bases in between. The CDR3 has 16 residues. From germline, CDR1 is MGHRA and CDR2 YSYEKL. CDR3 sequence: CASSQGNRYSGNTIYF. For the CDR3, the DNA is TGCGCCAGCAGCCAAGGGAACAGGTACTCTGGAAACACCATATATTTT.

V and J are TRBV4-3 and TRBJ2-1, with 7 bases that match TRBD2. V lost 0 bases to trimming and J lost 2 bases; unmatched junction nucleotides: 4. CDR3 length equals 16 residues. From germline, CDR1 is LGHNA and CDR2 YSLEER. CDR3 protein: CASSQDPAGAYNEQFF. CDR3 nucleotide sequence: TGCGCCAGCAGCCAAGATCCGGCGGGAGCCTACAATGAGCAGTTCTTC.

The rearrangement uses TRBV15 and TRBJ1-4, with D tentatively TRBD1 (5 bases). Trimming took off 0 bases at V and 7 bases at J, with 15 bases between the two ends. Germline-derived CDR1 and CDR2 are LNHNV and YYDKDF (reference sequence). The CDR3 is 16 residues long. CDR3 DNA sequence: TGTGCCACCAGCAGAGATCTGGCGACAGACCCTGAAAAACTGTTTTTT. Translated, it gives CATSRDLATDPEKLFF.

V is TRBV25-1 and J is TRBJ1-2, with D unresolved. Trimming removed 6 bases from V and 4 bases from J, with 9 bases in between. Germline loops: CDR1 MGHDK, CDR2 SYGVNS. The CDR3 runs 12 residues. This chain's CDR3 is CASRGSTYGYTF. CDR3 nucleotides: TGTGCCAGCAGAGGGAGCACCTATGGCTACACCTTC.

The chain uses TRBV5-1 and TRBJ2-1, with TRBD2 matching over 12 bases. The germline V gene has CDR1 SGHRS and CDR2 YFSETQ. J gave up 2 bases and V 4 bases, and 1 base lay outside the gene matches. This CDR3 contains 15 residues. The CDR3 protein is CASSGLAGTYNEQFF. In DNA form, the CDR3 reads TGCGCCAGCAGCGGACTAGCGGGGACCTACAATGAGCAGTTCTTC. Supplemented by reference TRBV5-1 and TRBJ2-1, the full variable domain reads KAGVTQTPRYLIKTRGQQVTLSCSPISGHRSVSWYQQTPGQGLQFLFEYFSETQRNKGNFPGRFSGRQFSNSRSEMNVSTLELGDSALYLCASSGLAGTYNEQFFGPGTRLTVL.

The sample holds a few counts of this clone. This sequence joins TRBV28 and TRBJ1-1, with TRBD1 matching 10 bases. Looked up from germline, CDR1 is MDHEN and CDR2 is SYDVKM. V was clipped by 8 bases and J by 1 base; unmatched bases: 10. The CDR3 contains 16 residues. CDR3 loop: CASPSGTGAANTEAFF. The CDR3 DNA sequence: TGTGCCAGCCCCTCCGGGACAGGGGCCGCGAACACTGAAGCTTTCTTT.

The V gene is TRBV5-4, the J gene TRBJ2-5; 7 bases map to TRBD1. This CDR3 is 15 amino acids long. Germline values: CDR1 SGHNT, CDR2 YYREEE (reference sequence). J lost 5 bases, V lost 6 bases, and 13 bases had no gene match. The CDR3 sequence is CASTHLQGNPETQYF. CDR3 coding DNA: TGTGCCAGCACCCATTTACAGGGGAATCCGGAGACCCAGTACTTC.

This clone has only a few counts. The V gene is TRBV27, the J gene TRBJ1-2; D is uncertain. Germline CDR1 and CDR2: MNHEY and SMNVEV (reference sequence). Deletions cut 4 bases from V and 6 bases from J, with 3 bases between. CDR3 length: 10 residues. CDR3 coding DNA: TGTGCCAGCAGTTCCGATGGCTACACCTTC. This codes for CASSSDGYTF.

V and J are TRBV27 and TRBJ1-2; a possible D gene is TRBD1 (6 bases). CDR1 is MNHEY, CDR2 SMNVEV, per germline (reference sequence). The CDR3 is 15 residues long. Trimming pared 6 bases from V and 2 bases from J, leaving 16 bases between. The CDR3 region has the DNA TGTGCCAGCAGCCCCCGGCCAGGGACAAACTATGGCTACACCTTC. As protein: CASSPRPGTNYGYTF.

The V and J genes are TRBV19 and TRBJ1-4; a weak D match, TRBD1 (5 bases). V lost 3 bases and J lost 4, with 12 bases in between. The CDR3 runs to 15 residues. The V gene's germline CDR1 is LNHDA and CDR2 SQIVND (reference sequence). The CDR3 DNA follows: TGTGCCAGTAGTATTGGGGGGACGGTTAATGAAAAACTGTTTTTT. It yields the protein CASSIGGTVNEKLFF.

V gene TRBV28 combines with J gene TRBJ2-7; 8 nucleotides match TRBD2. In germline, CDR1 is MDHEN, CDR2 SYDVKM. This CDR3 spans 17 amino acids. With V trimmed by 7 bases and J by 6 bases, 20 bases remained unmatched. The CDR3 here is CASTQVYMREERSEQYF. In DNA form, the CDR3 reads TGTGCCAGCACCCAGGTATATATGCGGGAGGAGCGGAGCGAGCAGTACTTC.